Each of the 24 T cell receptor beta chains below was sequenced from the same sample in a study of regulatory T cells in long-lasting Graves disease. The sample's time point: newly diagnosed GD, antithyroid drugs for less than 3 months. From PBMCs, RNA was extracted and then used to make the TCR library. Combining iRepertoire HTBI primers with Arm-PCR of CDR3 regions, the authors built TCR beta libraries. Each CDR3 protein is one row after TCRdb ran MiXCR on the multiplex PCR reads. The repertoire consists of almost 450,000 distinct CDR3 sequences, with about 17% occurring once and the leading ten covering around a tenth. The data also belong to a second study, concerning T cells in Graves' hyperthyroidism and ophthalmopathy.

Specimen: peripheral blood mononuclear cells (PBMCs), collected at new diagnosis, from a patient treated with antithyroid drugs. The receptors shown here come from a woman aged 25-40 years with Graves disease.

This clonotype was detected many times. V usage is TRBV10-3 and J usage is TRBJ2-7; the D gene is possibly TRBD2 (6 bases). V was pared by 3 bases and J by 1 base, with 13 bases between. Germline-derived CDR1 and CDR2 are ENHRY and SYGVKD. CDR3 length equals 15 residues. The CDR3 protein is CAISETGTASYEQYF. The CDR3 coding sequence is TGTGCCATCAGTGAAACCGGGACTGCTTCCTACGAGCAGTACTTC.

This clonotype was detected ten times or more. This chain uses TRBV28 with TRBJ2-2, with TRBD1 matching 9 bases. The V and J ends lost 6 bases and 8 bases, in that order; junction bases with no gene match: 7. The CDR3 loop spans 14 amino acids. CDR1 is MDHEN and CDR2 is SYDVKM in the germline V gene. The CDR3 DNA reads TGTGCCAGCAGCCGGACAGGGGCGTCGGGGGAGCTGTTTTTT. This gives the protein CASSRTGASGELFF.

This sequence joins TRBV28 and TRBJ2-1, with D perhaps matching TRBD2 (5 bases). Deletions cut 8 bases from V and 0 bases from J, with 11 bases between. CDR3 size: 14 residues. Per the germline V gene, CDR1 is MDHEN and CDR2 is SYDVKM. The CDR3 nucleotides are TGTGCCAGCCGAGGGAGCAGCTCCTACAATGAGCAGTTCTTC. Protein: CASRGSSSYNEQFF. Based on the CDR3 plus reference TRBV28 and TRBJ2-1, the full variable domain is DVKVTQSSRYLVKRTGEKVFLECVQDMDHENMFWYRQDPGLGLRLIYFSYDVKMKEKGDIPEGYSVSREKKERFSLILESASTNQTSMYLCASRGSSSYNEQFFGPGTRLTVL.

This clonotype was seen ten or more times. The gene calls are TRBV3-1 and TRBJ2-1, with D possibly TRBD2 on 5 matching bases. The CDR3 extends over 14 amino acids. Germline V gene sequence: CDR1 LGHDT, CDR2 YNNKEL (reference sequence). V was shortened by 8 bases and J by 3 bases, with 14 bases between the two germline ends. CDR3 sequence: CASGVTTNYNEQFF. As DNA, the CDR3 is TGTGCCAGCGGCGTGACTACCAACTACAATGAGCAGTTCTTC.

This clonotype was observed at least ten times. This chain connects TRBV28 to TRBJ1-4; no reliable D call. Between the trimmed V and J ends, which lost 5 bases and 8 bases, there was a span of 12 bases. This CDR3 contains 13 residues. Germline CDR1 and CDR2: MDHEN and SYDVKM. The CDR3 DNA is TGTGCCAGCAGTCCGTTGAGTGGGGAAAAACTGTTTTTT. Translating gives CASSPLSGEKLFF.

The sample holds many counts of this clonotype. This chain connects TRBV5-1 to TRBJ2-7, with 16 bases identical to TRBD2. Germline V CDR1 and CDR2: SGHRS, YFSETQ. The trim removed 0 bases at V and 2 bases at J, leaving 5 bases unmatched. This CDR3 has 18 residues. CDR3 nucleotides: TGCGCCAGCAGCTTGGGGCATGGGACTAGCGGGAGGGCCTACGAGCAGTACTTC. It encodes CASSLGHGTSGRAYEQYF.

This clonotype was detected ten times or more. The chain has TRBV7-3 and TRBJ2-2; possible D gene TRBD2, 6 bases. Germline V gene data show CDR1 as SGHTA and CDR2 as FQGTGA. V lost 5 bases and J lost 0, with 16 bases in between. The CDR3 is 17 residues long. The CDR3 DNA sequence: TGTGCCAGCAGCGCTCACATAGCGGCAACGAACACCGGGGAGCTGTTTTTT. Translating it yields CASSAHIAATNTGELFF.

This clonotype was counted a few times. CDR3 region: CASSQGVAAGVGYTF. CDR3 coding DNA: TGCGCCAGCAGCCAAGGGGTCGCAGCGGGGGTTGGCTACACCTTC. V usage is TRBV4-1 and J usage is TRBJ1-2; possibly TRBD1 for D (5 bases). Trimming cost V 1 base and J 7 bases, with 16 bases left between them. CDR3 length: 15 residues. Looked up from germline, CDR1 is MGHRA and CDR2 is YSYEKL.

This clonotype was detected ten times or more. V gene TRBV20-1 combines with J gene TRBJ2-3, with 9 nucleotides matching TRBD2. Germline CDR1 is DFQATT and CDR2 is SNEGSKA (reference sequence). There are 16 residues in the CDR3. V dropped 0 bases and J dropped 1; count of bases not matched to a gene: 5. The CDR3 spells CSARDVRLAGTDTQYF. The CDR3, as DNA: TGCAGTGCTAGAGATGTTAGACTAGCGGGCACAGATACGCAGTATTTT.

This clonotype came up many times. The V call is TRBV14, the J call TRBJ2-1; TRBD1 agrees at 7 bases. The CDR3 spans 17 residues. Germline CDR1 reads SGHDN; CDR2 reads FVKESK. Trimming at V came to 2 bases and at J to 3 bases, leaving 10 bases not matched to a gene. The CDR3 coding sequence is TGTGCCAGCAGCCAAAACAAAAGGGGGCCCTTCTACAATGAGCAGTTCTTC. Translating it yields CASSQNKRGPFYNEQFF.

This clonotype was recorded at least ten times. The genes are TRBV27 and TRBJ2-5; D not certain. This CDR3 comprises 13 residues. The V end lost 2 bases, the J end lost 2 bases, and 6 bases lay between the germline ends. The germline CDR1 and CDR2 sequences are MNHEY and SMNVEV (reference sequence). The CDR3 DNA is TGTGCCAGCAGTTTACTGGGGCAAGAGACCCAGTACTTC. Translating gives CASSLLGQETQYF.

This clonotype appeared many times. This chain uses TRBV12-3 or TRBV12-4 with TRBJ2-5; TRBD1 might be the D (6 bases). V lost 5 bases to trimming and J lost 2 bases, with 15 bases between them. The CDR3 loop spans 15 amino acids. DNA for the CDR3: TGTGCCAGCAGTGAAACAGGGACGGGGCAAGAGACCCAGTACTTC. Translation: CASSETGTGQETQYF.

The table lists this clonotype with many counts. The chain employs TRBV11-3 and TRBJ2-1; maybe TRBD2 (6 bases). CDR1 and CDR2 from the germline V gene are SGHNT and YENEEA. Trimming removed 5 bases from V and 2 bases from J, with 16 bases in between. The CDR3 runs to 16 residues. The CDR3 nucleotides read TGTGCCAGCAGCCTGTCGCGGGGAGGAGCCTACAATGAGCAGTTCTTC. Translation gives CASSLSRGGAYNEQFF. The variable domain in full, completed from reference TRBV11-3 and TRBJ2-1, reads EAGVVQSPRYKIIEKKQPVAFWCNPISGHNTLYWYLQNLGQGPELLIRYENEEAVDDSQLPKDRFSAERLKGVDSTLKIQPAELGDSAVYLCASSLSRGGAYNEQFFGPGTRLTVL.

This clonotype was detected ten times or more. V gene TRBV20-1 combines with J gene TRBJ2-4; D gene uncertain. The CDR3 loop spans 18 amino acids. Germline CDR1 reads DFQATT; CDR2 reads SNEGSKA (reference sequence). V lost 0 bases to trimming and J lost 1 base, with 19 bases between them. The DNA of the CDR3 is TGCAGTGCTAGAGATTGGGGTAGCATAACTGGCGCCAAAAACATTCAGTACTTC. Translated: CSARDWGSITGAKNIQYF.

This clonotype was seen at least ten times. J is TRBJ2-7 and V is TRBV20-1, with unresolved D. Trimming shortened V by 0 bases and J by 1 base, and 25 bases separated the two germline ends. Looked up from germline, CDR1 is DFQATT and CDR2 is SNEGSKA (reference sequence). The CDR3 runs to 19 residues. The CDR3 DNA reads TGCAGTGCTAGAGATCGATCGCCTAATGTAACCCCACCATCCTACGAGCAGTACTTC. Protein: CSARDRSPNVTPPSYEQYF.

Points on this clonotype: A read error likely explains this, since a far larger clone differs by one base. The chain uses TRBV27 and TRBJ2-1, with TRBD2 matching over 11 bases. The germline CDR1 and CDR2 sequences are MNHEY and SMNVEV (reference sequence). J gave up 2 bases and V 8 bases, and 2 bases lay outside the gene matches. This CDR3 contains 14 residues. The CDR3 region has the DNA TGTGCCAGCTATAGCGGGGGGGCCTACAATGAGCAGTTCTTC. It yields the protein CASYSGGAYNEQFF.

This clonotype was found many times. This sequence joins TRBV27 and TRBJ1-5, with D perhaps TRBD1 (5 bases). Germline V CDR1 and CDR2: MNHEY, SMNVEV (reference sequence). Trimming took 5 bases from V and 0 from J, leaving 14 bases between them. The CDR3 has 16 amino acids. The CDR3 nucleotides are TGTGCCAGCAGTCGGGACGGTCCTTATAGCAATCAGCCCCAGCATTTT. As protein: CASSRDGPYSNQPQHF.

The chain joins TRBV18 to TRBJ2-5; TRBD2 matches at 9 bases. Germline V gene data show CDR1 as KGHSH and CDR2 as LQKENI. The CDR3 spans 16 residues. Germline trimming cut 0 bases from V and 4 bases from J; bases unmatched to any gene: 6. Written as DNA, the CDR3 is TGTGCCAGCTCACCACCGGGACTAGCAGGGGGAGAGACCCAGTACTTC. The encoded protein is CASSPPGLAGGETQYF.

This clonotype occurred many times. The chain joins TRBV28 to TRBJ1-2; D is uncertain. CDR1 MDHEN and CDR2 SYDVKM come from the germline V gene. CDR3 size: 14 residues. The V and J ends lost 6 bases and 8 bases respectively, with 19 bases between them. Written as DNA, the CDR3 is TGTGCCAGCAGGGAATCGACTCGAGCGGGGGGCTACACCTTC. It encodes CASRESTRAGGYTF.

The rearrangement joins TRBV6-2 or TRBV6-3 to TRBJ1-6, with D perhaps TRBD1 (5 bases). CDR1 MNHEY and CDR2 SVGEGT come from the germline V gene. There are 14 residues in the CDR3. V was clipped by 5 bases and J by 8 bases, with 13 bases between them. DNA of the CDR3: TGTGCCAGCAGTGTGCAGGGAGCGCATTCACCCCTCCACTTT. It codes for CASSVQGAHSPLHF.

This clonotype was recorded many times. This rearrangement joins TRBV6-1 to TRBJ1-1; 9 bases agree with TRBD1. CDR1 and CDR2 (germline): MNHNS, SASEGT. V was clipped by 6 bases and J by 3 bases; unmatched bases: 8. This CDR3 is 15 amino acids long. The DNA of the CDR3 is TGTGCCAGCAGGGGACCGGACAGGGGTGACACTGAAGCTTTCTTT. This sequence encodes CASRGPDRGDTEAFF.

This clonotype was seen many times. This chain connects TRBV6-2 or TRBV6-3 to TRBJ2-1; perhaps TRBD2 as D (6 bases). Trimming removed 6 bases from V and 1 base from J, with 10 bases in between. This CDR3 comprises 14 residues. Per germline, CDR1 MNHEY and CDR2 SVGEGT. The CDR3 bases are TGTGCCAGCAGGGACTATTCGTCCTACAATGAGCAGTTCTTC. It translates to CASRDYSSYNEQFF.

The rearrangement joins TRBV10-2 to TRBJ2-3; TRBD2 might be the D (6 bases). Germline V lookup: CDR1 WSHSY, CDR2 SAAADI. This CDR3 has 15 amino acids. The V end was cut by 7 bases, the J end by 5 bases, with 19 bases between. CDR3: CASKAPGSPVDTQYF. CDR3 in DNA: TGCGCCAGCAAAGCCCCCGGGAGTCCCGTAGATACGCAGTATTTT.

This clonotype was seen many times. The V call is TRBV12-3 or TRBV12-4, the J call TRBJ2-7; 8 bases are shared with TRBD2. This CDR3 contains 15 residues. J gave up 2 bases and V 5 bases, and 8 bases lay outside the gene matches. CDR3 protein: CASSPGLANPYEQYF. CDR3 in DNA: TGTGCCAGCAGTCCCGGACTAGCCAACCCCTACGAGCAGTACTTC.